Shown below are 25 T cell receptor beta chains from a single sample sequenced in a study of blood T cell repertoires in COVID-19. Profiling relied on immunoSEQ multiplex PCR, and the TCRdb table lists in-frame clones only, not all of them. The profile covers more than 45,000 clones, with just under 90% appearing a single time and under 1.5% taken by the ten largest. Sequenced material: peripheral blood. Receptors were obtained from a man in his 60s with acute or convalescent COVID-19.

The genes are TRBV3-1 (or the pseudogene TRBV3-2) and TRBJ1-5; TRBD1 matches 7 bases. V shed 3 bases and J 9 bases; nucleotides not matched to a gene: 5. CDR1 is LGHDT, CDR2 YNNKEL, per germline (reference sequence). CDR3 length: 13 residues. CDR3 nucleotide sequence: TGTGCCAGCAGCCATGACCGGGACAGGCCCCAGCATTTT. Protein product: CASSHDRDRPQHF.

The rearrangement uses TRBV7-9 and TRBJ1-2, with D perhaps TRBD1 (6 bases). The CDR3 totals 15 residues. Per the germline V gene, CDR1 is SEHNR and CDR2 is FQNEAQ (reference sequence). V lost 1 base and J lost 4, with 13 bases in between. The CDR3 is CASSLDVGAGYGYTF. CDR3 DNA: TGTGCCAGCAGCTTAGACGTGGGGGCTGGCTATGGCTACACCTTC.

V and J are TRBV5-1 and TRBJ2-5; TRBD1 might be the D (6 bases). The germline gives CDR1 SGHRS, CDR2 YFSETQ. V lost 5 bases to trimming and J lost 2 bases, with 10 bases between them. The CDR3 totals 13 residues. The CDR3 coding sequence is TGCGCCAGCAGGGATAGGGGGCAAGAGACCCAGTACTTC. Translating it yields CASRDRGQETQYF.

V and J are TRBV28 and TRBJ2-1, with 10 bases aligning to TRBD2. CDR1 and CDR2 from the germline V gene are MDHEN and SYDVKM. V lost 6 bases and J lost 7; bases outside the gene matches: 15. CDR3 length equals 17 residues. The CDR3 nucleotides are TGTGCCAGCAGCGCGACTAGCGGGCCCCCTAGGGGGAATGAGCAGTTCTTC. Encoded protein: CASSATSGPPRGNEQFF.

The chain employs TRBV5-1 and TRBJ2-7; 7 nucleotides align to TRBD2. Germline V gene data show CDR1 as SGHRS and CDR2 as YFSETQ. V dropped 0 bases and J dropped 0; count of bases not matched to a gene: 3. The CDR3 is made up of 15 amino acids. The CDR3 nucleotides are TGCGCCAGCAGCTTGGATGGGGGGGACTCCTACGAGCAGTACTTC. Translation gives CASSLDGGDSYEQYF.

This chain uses TRBV4-3 with TRBJ1-2; D is unclear. This CDR3 spans 17 amino acids. Germline V gene sequence: CDR1 LGHNA, CDR2 YSLEER. Trimming took off 0 bases at V and 5 bases at J, with 19 bases between the two ends. In DNA form, the CDR3 reads TGCGCCAGCAGCCAAGATCGTGGTGGGGAGGGCGGGTATGGCTACACCTTC. Translated: CASSQDRGGEGGYGYTF.

The chain joins TRBV13 to TRBJ2-1, with 8 nucleotides matching TRBD2. Germline trimming cut 5 bases from V and 0 bases from J; bases unmatched to any gene: 12. The CDR3 loop spans 18 amino acids. Looked up from germline, CDR1 is PRHDT and CDR2 is FYEKMQ (reference sequence). CDR3 DNA: TGTGCCAGCAGCCCGTCCCCGGGAGGGTCCAGCTCCTACAATGAGCAGTTCTTC. Residues: CASSPSPGGSSSYNEQFF.

V and J are TRBV30 and TRBJ1-5; D call uncertain. Germline lookup yields CDR1 GTSNPN and CDR2 SVGIG (reference sequence). This CDR3 spans 11 amino acids. The V gene lost 2 bases and the J gene lost 5 bases, with 4 bases spanning the gap. The CDR3 bases are TGTGCCTGGAGTCAGTATCAGCCCCAGCATTTT. Amino acid sequence: CAWSQYQPQHF.

V usage is TRBV5-1 and J usage is TRBJ2-2, with 7 bases identical to TRBD2. Germline CDR1 SGHRS, CDR2 YFSETQ. The junction had 8 bases not matched to a gene; V was cut back by 7 bases and J by 5 bases. This CDR3 region has 14 residues. The CDR3 spells CASSRDYSTGELFF. The CDR3 coding sequence is TGCGCCAGCTCCAGGGACTACTCAACCGGGGAGCTGTTTTTT.

V gene TRBV19 combines with J gene TRBJ2-1; TRBD2 matches at 10 bases. Trimming at V came to 2 bases and at J to 1 base, leaving 2 bases not matched to a gene. The CDR3 is 16 amino acids. Germline V gene lookup returns CDR1 LNHDA and CDR2 SQIVND (reference sequence). The CDR3 region has the DNA TGTGCCAGTAGTATACTAGCGGGAGTATCCTACAATGAGCAGTTCTTC. Encoded protein: CASSILAGVSYNEQFF.

The chain combines TRBV7-9 with TRBJ1-2, with D uncertain. V lost 3 bases and J 4 bases, leaving 15 bases between the germline ends. The length of the CDR3 is 15 residues. Germline V gives CDR1 SEHNR, CDR2 FQNEAQ (reference sequence). CDR3 residues: CASSFSGEGVYGYTF. The DNA of the CDR3 is TGTGCCAGCAGCTTTTCCGGGGAGGGAGTCTATGGCTACACCTTC. Together with reference TRBV7-9 and TRBJ1-2, the CDR3 gives the full variable domain: DTGVSQNPRHKITKRGQNVTFRCDPISEHNRLYWYRQTLGQGPEFLTYFQNEAQLEKSRLLSDRFSAERPKGSFSTLEIQRTEQGDSAMYLCASSFSGEGVYGYTFGSGTRLTVV.

The V and J genes are TRBV7-3 and TRBJ2-3; 9 bases fit TRBD2. Germline V gene sequence: CDR1 SGHTA, CDR2 FQGTGA. After removal of 2 bases from V and 3 bases from J, the junction contained 6 bases not matched to a gene. The CDR3 is 16 residues long. CDR3 protein: CASSLGVAGVTDTQYF. Written as DNA, the CDR3 is TGTGCCAGCAGCTTAGGGGTAGCGGGAGTTACAGATACGCAGTATTTT. Drawing the rest from reference TRBV7-3 and TRBJ2-3, the complete variable domain is GAGVSQTPSNKVTEKGKYVELRCDPISGHTALYWYRQSLGQGPEFLIYFQGTGAADDSGLPNDRFFAVRPEGSVSTLKIQRTERGDSAVYLCASSLGVAGVTDTQYFGPGTRLTVL.

The gene calls are TRBV21-1 and TRBJ2-1; the D segment call TRBD1 is taken from the table without a DNA check. TRBV21-1 represents a pseudogene. CDR3 size: 14 residues. CDR3 nucleotide sequence: TGTGCCAGCAACCGGACAGTTCCACTCAATGAGCAGTTCTTC. It encodes CASNRTVPLNEQFF.

The chain recombines TRBV30 with TRBJ1-1, with TRBD1 as a possible D gene (6 bases). The CDR3 loop spans 13 amino acids. CDR1 and CDR2 from the germline V gene are GTSNPN and SVGIG (reference sequence). The V and J ends lost 4 bases and 2 bases respectively, with 11 bases between them. The CDR3 DNA sequence: TGTGCCTGGAACAGGGAAGGAAACACTGAAGCTTTCTTT. Encoded protein: CAWNREGNTEAFF.

The chain couples TRBV7-2 to TRBJ2-1; 8 nucleotides agree with TRBD2. The CDR3 consists of 14 residues. The J segment lost 6 bases and the V segment lost 1 base, leaving 2 bases of the junction unmatched. CDR1 SGHTA and CDR2 FQGNSA come from the germline V gene. In nucleotides, the CDR3 is TGTGCCAGCAGCTTAGGGGGACTAGGCAATGAGCAGTTCTTC. It translates to CASSLGGLGNEQFF.

This rearrangement joins TRBV19 to TRBJ1-4, with 9 bases that match TRBD1. Trimming cost V 4 bases and J 7 bases; bases outside gene matches: 10. The germline CDR1 and CDR2 sequences are LNHDA and SQIVND (reference sequence). The CDR3 extends over 16 amino acids. The CDR3 DNA reads TGTGCCAGTAGTACACGCACGGGACAGGGAATTGAAAAACTGTTTTTT. Translation gives CASSTRTGQGIEKLFF.

The chain employs TRBV18 and TRBJ1-5; 7 positions agree with TRBD1. This CDR3 comprises 14 residues. J lost 8 bases, V lost 6 bases, and 10 bases had no gene match. CDR1 is KGHSH and CDR2 is LQKENI in the germline V gene. This CDR3 is CASSPTGQVEPQHF. The CDR3 DNA reads as TGTGCCAGCTCTCCGACAGGGCAGGTCGAGCCCCAGCATTTT. Full variable domain (rest looked up from reference TRBV18 and TRBJ1-5): NAGVMQNPRHLVRRRGQEARLRCSPMKGHSHVYWYRQLPEEGLKFMVYLQKENIIDESGMPKERFSAEFPKEGPSILRIQQVVRGDSAAYFCASSPTGQVEPQHFGDGTRLSIL.

The chain has TRBV19 and TRBJ2-7; 9 bases are shared with TRBD1. The CDR3 contains 17 residues. Trimming cost V 4 bases and J 2 bases; bases outside gene matches: 12. The germline V gene has CDR1 LNHDA and CDR2 SQIVND (reference sequence). The CDR3 DNA reads TGTGCCAGTAGTACATCCTCCGGGACAGGGTTCCCCTACGAGCAGTACTTC. Its protein is CASSTSSGTGFPYEQYF.

The chain employs TRBV3-1 (or the pseudogene TRBV3-2) and TRBJ1-2; 8 nucleotides agree with TRBD1. The CDR3 totals 15 residues. The V gene end was trimmed by 1 base and the J gene end by 0 bases; junction bases not matched to a gene: 1. Germline values: CDR1 LGHDT, CDR2 YNNKEL (reference sequence). The CDR3, as DNA: TGTGCCAGCAGCCAAGCAGGGGGCTCTAACTATGGCTACACCTTC. It codes for CASSQAGGSNYGYTF.

The rearrangement joins TRBV6-4 to TRBJ1-1, with unresolved D. There are 13 residues in the CDR3. V was shortened by 7 bases and J by 3 bases, with 12 bases between the two germline ends. Germline V gene data show CDR1 as MRHNA and CDR2 as SNTAGT. The CDR3 spells CASKERLDTEAFF. DNA for the CDR3: TGTGCCAGCAAAGAGAGACTAGACACTGAAGCTTTCTTT.

The genes are TRBV2 and TRBJ2-3, with D perhaps TRBD1 (6 bases). Germline V gene lookup returns CDR1 SNHLY and CDR2 FYNNEI. The germline V and J ends were trimmed by 1 base and 1 base, with 12 bases remaining between them. This CDR3 is 16 amino acids long. The CDR3 nucleotides read TGTGCCAGCAGTGAAGGGCAGGGGTTTGGCACAGATACGCAGTATTTT. Translation gives CASSEGQGFGTDTQYF. Variable domain in full (rest from reference TRBV2 and TRBJ2-3): EPEVTQTPSHQVTQMGQEVILRCVPISNHLYFYWYRQILGQKVEFLVSFYNNEISEKSEIFDDQFSVERPDGSNFTLKIRSTKLEDSAMYFCASSEGQGFGTDTQYFGPGTRLTVL.

This chain uses TRBV13 with TRBJ2-1, with D perhaps matching TRBD2 (5 bases). This CDR3 comprises 13 residues. The germline V and J ends were trimmed by 1 base and 10 bases, with 11 bases remaining between them. From germline, CDR1 is PRHDT and CDR2 FYEKMQ (reference sequence). The DNA for the CDR3 is TGTGCCAGCAGCTTAGCCCCAGCGGTAGAGCAGTTCTTC. Amino acids: CASSLAPAVEQFF.

The table lists this clone with a count of one. V usage is TRBV9 and J usage is TRBJ1-3; 8 bases align to TRBD1. CDR3 length: 14 residues. Germline trimming cut 4 bases from V and 4 bases from J; bases unmatched to any gene: 4. Germline CDR1 reads SGDLS; CDR2 reads YYNGEE. The CDR3 is CASSPRTGGNTIYF. The CDR3 DNA reads TGTGCCAGCAGCCCCAGGACAGGGGGAAACACCATATATTTT.

CDR3 coding DNA: TGTGCCAGCAGCGCTTGGGACTCACAACCCTACGAGCAGTACTTC. It translates to CASSAWDSQPYEQYF. The chain carries TRBV9 and TRBJ2-7, with D possibly TRBD2 on 6 matching bases. Germline V gene data show CDR1 as SGDLS and CDR2 as YYNGEE. Trimming removed 3 bases at V and 2 bases at J, with 15 bases between. This CDR3 is 15 amino acids long.

The V and J genes are TRBV6-5 and TRBJ2-2, with TRBD2 matching 8 bases. The V gene end was trimmed by 4 bases and the J gene end by 2 bases; junction bases not matched to a gene: 3. The length of the CDR3 is 15 residues. Germline CDR1 reads MNHEY; CDR2 reads SVGAGI. CDR3 region: CASSSGGPNTGELFF. The CDR3 nucleotides are TGTGCCAGCAGTTCGGGAGGGCCTAACACCGGGGAGCTGTTTTTT.